The 5 T cell receptor beta chains presented below share a single source sample, sequenced in a study of T cell repertoires in cytomegalovirus infection. MiXCR was run by TCRdb on the reads, yielding one entry per CDR3 protein. The top ten clones hold around 79% of a sample with some 68,000 distinct CDR3 sequences, approximately 22% of them seen once. These receptors lack a known antigen. Sequences were obtained from PBMCs, sequenced either directly or after in vitro stimulation (not recorded which). Source of these receptors: a human donor in good health (CMV status not recorded). Some clones in this sample may be carry-over from other donors' samples.

The chain couples TRBV19 to TRBJ2-6; tentative D call: TRBD1 (6 bases). V lost 3 bases to trimming and J lost 2 bases, with 8 bases between them. Germline-derived CDR1 and CDR2 are LNHDA and SQIVND (reference sequence). The CDR3 has 15 amino acids. CDR3 in amino acids: CASSIRQAGANVLTF. DNA of the CDR3: TGTGCCAGTAGTATCAGACAGGCTGGGGCCAACGTCCTGACTTTC.

This clonotype was counted many times. V is TRBV7-2 and J is TRBJ2-7; D gene uncertain. Germline CDR1 reads SGHTA; CDR2 reads FQGNSA. The CDR3 runs 14 residues. V lost 3 bases and J lost 0, with 9 bases in between. The CDR3 nucleotides are TGTGCCAGCAGCTTCGGACGGAGCTCCTACGAGCAGTACTTC. It encodes CASSFGRSSYEQYF. The full variable domain, with the rest looked up from reference TRBV7-2 and TRBJ2-7, is GAGVSQSPSNKVTEKGKDVELRCDPISGHTALYWYRQSLGQGLEFLIYFQGNSAPDKSGLPSDRFSAERTGGSVSTLTIQRTQQEDSAVYLCASSFGRSSYEQYFGPGTRLTVT.

The chain's CDR3 is CASSQDVRGLAVYNEQFF. In DNA, the CDR3 is TGCGCCAGCAGCCAAGATGTTCGCGGACTAGCGGTATACAATGAGCAGTTCTTC. The rearrangement uses TRBV4-1 and TRBJ2-1, with 10 positions matching TRBD2. After removal of 0 bases from V and 4 bases from J, the junction contained 9 bases not matched to a gene. This CDR3 contains 18 residues. In germline, CDR1 is MGHRA, CDR2 YSYEKL.

The J gene is TRBJ1-1, the V gene TRBV4-1, with D tentatively TRBD1 (5 bases). This CDR3 comprises 18 residues. Trimming left V 1 base short and J 0 bases short, with 18 bases between. CDR1 is MGHRA, CDR2 YSYEKL, per germline. CDR3 sequence (DNA): TGCGCCAGCAGCCAAGGGGGAAACAGGAACTCACTGAACACTGAAGCTTTCTTT. As protein: CASSQGGNRNSLNTEAFF.

This clonotype appeared a few times. The gene calls are TRBV11-2 and TRBJ1-1, with D uncertain. The CDR3 spans 14 residues. Trimming cost V 5 bases and J 3 bases, with 13 bases left between them. Germline assignment: CDR1 SGHAT and CDR2 FQNNGV. CDR3 DNA: TGTGCCAGCAGCCCTTACCAATCGGACACTGAAGCTTTCTTT. As protein: CASSPYQSDTEAFF.